This T cell receptor (beta chain) came from a study of blood T cell repertoires in COVID-19. CDR1 is MGHRA, CDR2 YSYEKL, per germline. This CDR3 comprises 17 residues. V gave up 1 base and J gave up 1 base, with 17 bases separating them. In the original analysis: How many nucleated cells were present was estimated from reference gene primer amplification. Profiled with immunoSEQ multiplex PCR; TCRdb holds only in-frame clones, not every one. V and J calls and clone size are as listed in that table; D and trimming were resolved from the DNA. The sample has roughly 56,000 clones, about 85% seen once. V gene TRBV4-1 combines with J gene TRBJ2-7, with D possibly being TRBD2 (5 bases). This clonotype was sampled from a man aged 65 to 79 with acute or convalescent COVID-19. The sample taken for sequencing was peripheral blood. The CDR3 nucleotides read TGCGCCAGCAGCCAAGGGTTGGGGTCTGGACTTTCCTACGAGCAGTACTTC. Amino acids: CASSQGLGSGLSYEQYF.